This TCR beta chain stems from a study of monozygotic twins with inflammatory bowel disease. General observations from the study: It was in IBD patients that TCRbeta diversity (inverse Simpson) was lower than in healthy co-twins.

This CDR3 is built from 14 residues. In germline, CDR1 is SGHVS, CDR2 FNYEAQ. Following a re-call of the 5' RACE reads, TCRdb has one entry per CDR3 protein and lacks DNA. This repertoire includes 350,000 to 500,000 distinct CDR3 sequences. Details on this clonotype: Its cognate antigen is unknown.

The V call is TRBV7-6, the J call TRBJ1-2; no DNA is available, so the TRBD1 call from TCRdb remains unchecked. The sequence was collected from a human donor with ulcerative colitis or Crohn's disease, or a healthy co-twin of an affected twin (not recorded which). What was sequenced was blood. The CDR3 here is CASSYTGTGYGYTF.